The 16 T cell receptor beta chains listed next were all sequenced from one sample in a study of monozygotic twins with inflammatory bowel disease. TCRdb processed the 5' RACE reads again and assigns one entry to each CDR3 protein, with no DNA. The sample holds over 150,000 distinct CDR3 sequences. Sequenced input: blood. All receptors come from a human donor with ulcerative colitis or Crohn's disease, or a healthy co-twin of an affected twin (not recorded which).

The chain combines TRBV5-1 with TRBJ2-3. The CDR3 contains 13 residues. CDR1 is SGHRS, CDR2 YFSETQ, per germline. CDR3 sequence: CASTTDSTDAQYF.

The chain is built from TRBV5-1 and TRBJ1-1; the TRBD1 assignment by TCRdb is unverifiable without DNA. CDR3 length: 14 amino acids. The germline CDR1 and CDR2 sequences are SGHRS and YFSETQ. CDR3 sequence reads: CASSLSQGNTEAFF.

The CDR3 is CASSAGDSETQYF. The chain carries TRBV19 and TRBJ2-5; the D call of TRBD2 rests on TCRdb alone, since no DNA is present to check it. The length of the CDR3 is 13 residues. Germline CDR1 reads LNHDA; CDR2 reads SQIVND (reference sequence).

The chain recombines TRBV29-1 with TRBJ1-1; TCRdb designates TRBD1, a call that cannot be tested without DNA. Germline V gives CDR1 SQVTM, CDR2 ANQGSEA. The CDR3 sequence is 14 residues long. CDR3 protein: CSVLGTGLGTEAFF.

The chain has TRBV20-1 and TRBJ1-4; TCRdb's D call of TRBD1 is untestable without DNA. The CDR3 spans 13 residues. From germline, CDR1 is DFQATT and CDR2 SNEGSKA (reference sequence). The CDR3 is CSATGTLGEKLFF.

The CDR3 is CASRSAETQYF. The chain is built from TRBV12-3 or TRBV12-4 and TRBJ2-5; the TRBD2 assignment by TCRdb is unverifiable without DNA. CDR3 length: 11 amino acids.

The CDR3 is CATSGTGHPFF. V usage is TRBV15 and J usage is TRBJ2-1; TCRdb proposes TRBD1, but this gene call is untestable without DNA. The CDR3 is 11 residues long. Germline V gene data show CDR1 as LNHNV and CDR2 as YYDKDF (reference sequence).

The chain employs TRBV20-1 and TRBJ2-4; absent DNA, TCRdb's TRBD2 call cannot be checked. CDR3 length equals 14 residues. Germline CDR1 and CDR2: DFQATT and SNEGSKA (reference sequence). CDR3 region: CSARATGRGNIQYF.

This chain joins TRBV12-3 or TRBV12-4 and TRBJ2-7; TCRdb's D gene call, TRBD2, goes unchecked for lack of DNA. The CDR3 is 14 amino acids. The CDR3 sequence is CASSPRGTALEQYF.

The chain links TRBV5-5 to TRBJ1-1; as DNA is missing, the TRBD1 call by TCRdb cannot be tested. The CDR3 extends over 13 amino acids. Germline V gives CDR1 SGHKS, CDR2 YYEKEE (reference sequence). The chain's CDR3 is CASSLAQGAEAFF.

V gene TRBV5-1 combines with J gene TRBJ1-5. The CDR3 loop spans 16 amino acids. CDR1 is SGHRS, CDR2 YFSETQ, per germline. The CDR3 loop is CASSLAGIGGNQPQHF.

This sequence joins TRBV7-2 and TRBJ1-1. The CDR3 covers 15 residues. The germline V gene has CDR1 SGHTA and CDR2 FQGNSA. CDR3 residues: CASSSGQGGGTEAFF.

This chain joins TRBV7-9 and TRBJ2-7; TCRdb calls TRBD2, which cannot be checked without DNA. This CDR3 comprises 15 residues. Germline-derived CDR1 and CDR2 are SEHNR and FQNEAQ (reference sequence). CDR3 amino acids: CASSLRRGREDEQYF. Combining the CDR3 with reference TRBV7-9 and TRBJ2-7 gives the whole variable domain DTGVSQNPRHKITKRGQNVTFRCDPISEHNRLYWYRQTLGQGPEFLTYFQNEAQLEKSRLLSDRFSAERPKGSFSTLEIQRTEQGDSAMYLCASSLRRGREDEQYFGPGTRLTVT.

The V gene is TRBV7-2, the J gene TRBJ2-5; TCRdb outputs TRBD2, but without DNA this stays unchecked. CDR1 is SGHTA, CDR2 FQGNSA, per germline. The CDR3 is 15 residues long. CDR3 protein: CASTRRLAGRETQYF.

The chain employs TRBV7-2 and TRBJ2-1; TCRdb proposes TRBD1, but this gene call is untestable without DNA. The germline V gene encodes CDR1 SGHTA and CDR2 FQGNSA. CDR3 length equals 14 residues. The CDR3 sequence: CASSSTGWGNEQFF.

The chain is built from TRBV5-4 and TRBJ1-3. This CDR3 contains 16 residues. Germline CDR1 and CDR2: SGHNT and YYREEE (reference sequence). The chain's CDR3 is CASSQPTGGPGNTIYF.